This TCR beta chain emerged from a study of a mutant IDH1 vaccine in newly diagnosed glioma. Study as a whole: Treated patients had a mean age of approximately 41 years and a sex split that was approximately 62% male and approximately 38% female. Most patients had radiochemotherapy with temozolomide before enrollment; others had one alone.

The CDR3 length is 13 residues. Trimming took off 6 bases at V and 5 bases at J, with 12 bases between the two ends. Germline-derived CDR1 and CDR2 are MNHNY and SVGAGI (reference sequence). The time point here: week 23, last vaccination. Each dose delivered 300 ug of mutant IDH1 20-mer peptide subcutaneously with imiquimod. Clones were sequenced by immunoSEQ multiplex PCR, and TCRdb holds only the in-frame ones, with some missing. The data show about 20,000 clones, roughly four fifths seen once. With regard to this clone: The target antigen is unknown.

V and J are TRBV6-6 and TRBJ2-3; D is uncertain. The specimen was PBMCs, collected from a glioma patient whose treatment included an IDH1 peptide vaccine. This sequence was found in a man aged 25 to 40 with glioma. CDR3: CASRGKVEDTQYF. The CDR3 region has the DNA TGTGCCAGCAGGGGCAAAGTAGAAGATACGCAGTATTTT.